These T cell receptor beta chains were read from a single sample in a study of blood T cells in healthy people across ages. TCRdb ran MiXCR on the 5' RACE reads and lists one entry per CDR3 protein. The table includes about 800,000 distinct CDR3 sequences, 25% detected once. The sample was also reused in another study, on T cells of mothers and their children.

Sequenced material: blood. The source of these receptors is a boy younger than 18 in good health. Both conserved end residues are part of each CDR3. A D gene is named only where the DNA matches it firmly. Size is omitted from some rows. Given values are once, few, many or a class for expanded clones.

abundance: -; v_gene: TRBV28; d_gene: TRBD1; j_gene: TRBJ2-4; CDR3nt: TGTGCCAGCAGTTTAGACAGGGTGGGCATTCAGTACTTC; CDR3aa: CASSLDRVGIQYF
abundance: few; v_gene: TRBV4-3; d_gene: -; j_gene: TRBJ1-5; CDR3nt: TGCGCCAGCAGCCAAGATAGGACGGTGGATCAGCCCCAGCATTTT; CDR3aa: CASSQDRTVDQPQHF
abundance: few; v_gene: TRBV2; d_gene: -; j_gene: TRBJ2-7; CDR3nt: TGTGCCAGCAGTGATCCCCAGGGGAGCTCCTACGAGCAGTACTTC; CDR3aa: CASSDPQGSSYEQYF
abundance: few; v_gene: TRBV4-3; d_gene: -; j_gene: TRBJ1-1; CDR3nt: TGCGCCAGCAGCCAAGTGTTAGGACGCACTGAAGCTTCCTTT; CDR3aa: CASSQVLGRTEASF
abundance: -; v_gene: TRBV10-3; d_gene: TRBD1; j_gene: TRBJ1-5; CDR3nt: TGTGCCATCAGTGAGTCGAATACAGGGGCGGGCAATCAGCCCCAGCATTTT; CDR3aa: CAISESNTGAGNQPQHF
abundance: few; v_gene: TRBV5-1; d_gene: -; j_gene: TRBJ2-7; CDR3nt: TGCGCCAGCGCCCAGGGTTACGAGCAGTACTTC; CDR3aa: CASAQGYEQYF
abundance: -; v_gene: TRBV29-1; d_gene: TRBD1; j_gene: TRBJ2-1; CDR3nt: TGCAGTTGGACCGGGGACAGGGAAATCGTCTTC; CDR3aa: CSWTGDREIVF
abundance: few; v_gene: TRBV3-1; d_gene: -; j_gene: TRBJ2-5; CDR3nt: TGTGCCAGCAGCCAAGAGGCTGAGACCCAGTACTTC; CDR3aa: CASSQEAETQYF
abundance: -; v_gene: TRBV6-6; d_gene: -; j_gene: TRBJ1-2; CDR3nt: TGTGCCAGCAGTTACGGGGGGGATCACTATGGCTACACCTTC; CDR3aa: CASSYGGDHYGYTF
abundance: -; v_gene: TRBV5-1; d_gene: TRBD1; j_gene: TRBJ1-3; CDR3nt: TGCGCCAGCAGCTTGAACAGGGGGCAGACTGGAAACACCATATATTTT; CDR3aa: CASSLNRGQTGNTIYF
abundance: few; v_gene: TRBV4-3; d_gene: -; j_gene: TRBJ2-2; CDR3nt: TGCGCCAGCAGCCAAGAAACGCTCGAACCCGGGGAGCTGTTTTTT; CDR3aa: CASSQETLEPGELFF
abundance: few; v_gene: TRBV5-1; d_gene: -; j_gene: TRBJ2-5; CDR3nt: TGCGCCAGCAGCCGGACGAGACTGGGGCGGGAGACCCAGTACTTC; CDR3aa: CASSRTRLGRETQYF
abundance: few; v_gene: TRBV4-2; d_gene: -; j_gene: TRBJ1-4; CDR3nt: TGTGCCAGCAGCGAAGGGACACCACGAGGAGAAAAACTGTTTTTT; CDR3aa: CASSEGTPRGEKLFF
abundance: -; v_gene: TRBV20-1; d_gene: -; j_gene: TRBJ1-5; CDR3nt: TGCAGTGCTAGACAGGGAAGAGATCAGCCCCAGCATTTT; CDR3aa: CSARQGRDQPQHF
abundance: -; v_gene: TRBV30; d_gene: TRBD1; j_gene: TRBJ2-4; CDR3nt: TGTGCCTGGAGTAGGGGACAGGGGAGGATGGAAAACATTCAGTACTTC; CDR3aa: CAWSRGQGRMENIQYF
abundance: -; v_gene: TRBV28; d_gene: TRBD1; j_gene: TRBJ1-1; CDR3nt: TGTGCCAGCAGTTTTAGACCCGGGACAGGGGGCTCGAACACTGAAGCTTTCTTT; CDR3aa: CASSFRPGTGGSNTEAFF
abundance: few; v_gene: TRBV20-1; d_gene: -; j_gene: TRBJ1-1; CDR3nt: TGCAGTGCTAGAGATCCCCAGGTTGGCACTGAAGCTTTCTTT; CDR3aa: CSARDPQVGTEAFF
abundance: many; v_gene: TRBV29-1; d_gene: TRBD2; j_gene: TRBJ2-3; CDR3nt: TGCAGCACAGACCTAGCGGGAGGGACAGATACGCAGTATTTT; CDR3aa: CSTDLAGGTDTQYF
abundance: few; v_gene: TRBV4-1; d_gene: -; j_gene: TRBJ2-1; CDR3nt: TGCGCCAGCAGCCAAGAAGGTTATAACAATGAGCAGTTCTTC; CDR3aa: CASSQEGYNNEQFF
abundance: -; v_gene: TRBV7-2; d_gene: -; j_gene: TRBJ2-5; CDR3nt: TGTGCCAGCAGCTTAGCTCGGTGGGGGGCTGAGCTTCAAGAGACCCAGTACTTC; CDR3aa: CASSLARWGAELQETQYF
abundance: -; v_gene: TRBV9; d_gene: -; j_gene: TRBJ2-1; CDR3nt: TGTGCCAGCAGCGCCTACGTCGGGGAGAGCTCCTACAATGAGCAGTTCTTC; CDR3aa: CASSAYVGESSYNEQFF
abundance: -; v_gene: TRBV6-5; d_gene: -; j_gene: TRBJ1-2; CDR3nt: TGTGCCAGCAGTTACTCGAGCAGGGTGGGCTATGGCTACACCTTC; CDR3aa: CASSYSSRVGYGYTF
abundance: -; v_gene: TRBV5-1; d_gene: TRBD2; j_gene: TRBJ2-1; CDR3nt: TGCGCCAGCAGACTTACAAGCGGGGACCTCTACAATGAGCAGTTCTTC; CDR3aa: CASRLTSGDLYNEQFF
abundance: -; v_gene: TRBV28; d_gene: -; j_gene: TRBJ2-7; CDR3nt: TGTGCCAGTAGATTCCGGGACTCCTACGAGCAGTACTTC; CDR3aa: CASRFRDSYEQYF
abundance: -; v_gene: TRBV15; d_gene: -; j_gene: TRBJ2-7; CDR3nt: TGTGCCACCAGCAGAGATAGGGGGGCTCTACGAGGTTACGAGCAGTACTTC; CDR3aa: CATSRDRGALRGYEQYF
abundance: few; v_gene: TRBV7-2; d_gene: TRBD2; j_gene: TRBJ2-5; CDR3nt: TGTGCCAGCAGCTCTAGTGGGGGCTGGGTAGCGGGGGGTTGGGAGCAGTACTTC; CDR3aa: CASSSSGGWVAGGWEQYF
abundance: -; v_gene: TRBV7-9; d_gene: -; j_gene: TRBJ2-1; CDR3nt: TGTGCCAGCAGCTCGGACTGGAACAATGAGCAGTTCTTC; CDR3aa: CASSSDWNNEQFF
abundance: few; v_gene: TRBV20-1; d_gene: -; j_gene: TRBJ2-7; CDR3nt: TGCAGTGCTAGAAGGAGCGGAAGCTCCTACGAGCAGTACTTC; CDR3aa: CSARRSGSSYEQYF
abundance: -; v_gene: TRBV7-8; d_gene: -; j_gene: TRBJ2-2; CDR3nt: TGTGCCAGCAGCCGTACAGTTAACGGGGAGCTGTTTTTT; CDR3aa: CASSRTVNGELFF
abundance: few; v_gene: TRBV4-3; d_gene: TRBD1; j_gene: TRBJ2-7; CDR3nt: TGCGCCAGCAGCCAAGATCGGACAGGGATCCCCTACGAGCAGTACTTC; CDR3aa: CASSQDRTGIPYEQYF
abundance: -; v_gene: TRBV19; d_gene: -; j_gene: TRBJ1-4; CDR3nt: TGTGCCAGTAGTATTCAACAGAAGAATGAAAAACTGTTTTTT; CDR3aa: CASSIQQKNEKLFF
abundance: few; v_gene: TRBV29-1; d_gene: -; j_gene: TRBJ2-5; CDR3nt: TGCAGCGGGAGGGACAGACAAGAGACCCAGTACTTC; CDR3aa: CSGRDRQETQYF
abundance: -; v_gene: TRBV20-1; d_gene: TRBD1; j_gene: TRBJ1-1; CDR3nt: TGCAGTGCTAGCCTTACAGGGGGCACTGAAGCTTTCTTT; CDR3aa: CSASLTGGTEAFF
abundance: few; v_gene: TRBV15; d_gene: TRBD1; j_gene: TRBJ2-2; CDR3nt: TGTGCCACCAGCAGAGGTGGTGACAGGGGGCACGCCGGGGAGCTGTTTTTT; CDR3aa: CATSRGGDRGHAGELFF
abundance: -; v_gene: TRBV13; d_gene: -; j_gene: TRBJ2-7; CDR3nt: TGTGCCAGCAGCCCCAACCGGTTCGACTACGAGCAGTACTTC; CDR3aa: CASSPNRFDYEQYF
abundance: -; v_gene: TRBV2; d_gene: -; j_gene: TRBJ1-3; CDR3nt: TGTGCCAGCAGTGAGTCCCGGGCGACACATGGAAACACCATATATTTT; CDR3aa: CASSESRATHGNTIYF
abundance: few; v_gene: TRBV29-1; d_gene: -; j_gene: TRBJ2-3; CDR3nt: TGCAGCACCCGGGGGAAGGGATCGGCAGATACGCAGTATTTT; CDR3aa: CSTRGKGSADTQYF
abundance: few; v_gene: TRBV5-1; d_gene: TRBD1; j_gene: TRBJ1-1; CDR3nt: TGCGCCAGCAGCAACGGACAGGGAGGTTCTGAAGCTTTCTTT; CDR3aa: CASSNGQGGSEAFF
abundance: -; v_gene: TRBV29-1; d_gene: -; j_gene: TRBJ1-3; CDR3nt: TGCAGCGTCGCAACTGGGACCTTAAACACCATATATTTT; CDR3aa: CSVATGTLNTIYF
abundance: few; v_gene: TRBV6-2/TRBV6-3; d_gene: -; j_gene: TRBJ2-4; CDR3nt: TGTGCCAGCAGTGCGGACAGAGCCAAAAACATTCAGTACTTC; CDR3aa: CASSADRAKNIQYF
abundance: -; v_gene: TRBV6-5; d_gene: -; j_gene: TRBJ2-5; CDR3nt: TGTGCCAGCAGTTACCGGTGGGCGAGTGATGAGACCCAGTACTTC; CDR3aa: CASSYRWASDETQYF
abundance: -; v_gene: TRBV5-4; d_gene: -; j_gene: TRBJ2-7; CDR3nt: TGTGCCAGCAGCCCACAGGGGGGGACCTCCTACGAGCAGTACTTC; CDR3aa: CASSPQGGTSYEQYF
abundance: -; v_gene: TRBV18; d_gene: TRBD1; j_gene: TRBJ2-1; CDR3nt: TGTGCCAGCTCACCACGAACGCCCGGGGCAGGGGGTAACGATGAGCAGTTCTTC; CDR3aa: CASSPRTPGAGGNDEQFF
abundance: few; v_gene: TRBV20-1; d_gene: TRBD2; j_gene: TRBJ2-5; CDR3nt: TGCAGTGCTATATCATTCGGACTAGCGGGAGGAGAGACCCAGTACTTC; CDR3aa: CSAISFGLAGGETQYF
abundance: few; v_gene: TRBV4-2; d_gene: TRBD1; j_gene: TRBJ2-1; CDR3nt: TGTGCCAGCAAAGGGGGCCATTACAATGAGCAGTTCTTC; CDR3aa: CASKGGHYNEQFF
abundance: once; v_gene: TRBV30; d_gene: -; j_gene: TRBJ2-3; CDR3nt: TGTGCCTGGAGGCTAGACATCGATATCACAGATACGCAGTATTTT; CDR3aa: CAWRLDIDITDTQYF
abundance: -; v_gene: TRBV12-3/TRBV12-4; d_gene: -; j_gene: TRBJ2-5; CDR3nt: TGTGCCAGCAGTTTTCGCTCAGGGGCATCTGGAGAGACCCAGTACTTC; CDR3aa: CASSFRSGASGETQYF
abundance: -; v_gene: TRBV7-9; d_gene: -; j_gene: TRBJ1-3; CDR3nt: TGTGCCAGCAGCCAACAGGCTTCTGGAAACACCATATATTTT; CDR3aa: CASSQQASGNTIYF
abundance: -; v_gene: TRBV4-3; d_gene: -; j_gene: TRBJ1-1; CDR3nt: TGCGCCAGCAGCCCTGATTTGGCTCGGGACACTGAAGCTTTCTTT; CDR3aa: CASSPDLARDTEAFF
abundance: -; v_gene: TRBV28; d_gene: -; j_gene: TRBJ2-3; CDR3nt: TGTGCCAGCAGGGGGGGAGTAGATACGCAGTATTTT; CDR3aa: CASRGGVDTQYF
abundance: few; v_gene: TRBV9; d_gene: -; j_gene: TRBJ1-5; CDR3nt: TGTGCCAGCAGCGCCTGGGTAGGGGAGCGCAATCAGCCCCAGCATTTT; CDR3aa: CASSAWVGERNQPQHF
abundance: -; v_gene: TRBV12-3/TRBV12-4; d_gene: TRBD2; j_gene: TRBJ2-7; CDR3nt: TGTGCCAGCAACAAGGACGGAGCGGGGAACTACGAGCAGTACTTC; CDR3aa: CASNKDGAGNYEQYF
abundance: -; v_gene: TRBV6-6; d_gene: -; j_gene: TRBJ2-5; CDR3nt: TGTGCCAGCAGTAAACAGGTCATTGGGGAGACCCAGTACTTC; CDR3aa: CASSKQVIGETQYF
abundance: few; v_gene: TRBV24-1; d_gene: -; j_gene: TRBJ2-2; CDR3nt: TGTGCCACCAGTGATTTTGGCCAGAACACCGGGGAGCTGTTTTTT; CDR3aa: CATSDFGQNTGELFF
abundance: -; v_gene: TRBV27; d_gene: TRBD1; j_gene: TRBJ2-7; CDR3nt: TGTGCCAGCAGTGTGACAGGGGAATATTACGAGCAGTACTTC; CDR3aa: CASSVTGEYYEQYF